The present T cell receptor beta chain was sequenced within a study of blood T cell repertoires in COVID-19. CDR3 length: 15 amino acids. Germline V gene lookup returns CDR1 ENHRY and CDR2 SYGVKD. With V trimmed by 10 bases and J by 7 bases, 11 bases remained unmatched. Original analysis: Amplified reference gene primers provided the basis for estimating nucleated cell counts. Measured with immunoSEQ multiplex PCR; TCRdb has only the in-frame clones, and not every one. For V, J and clone size, that table is used; D and trimming come from the DNA. The sample records 200,000 to 300,000 clones, 70% to 85% being singletons.

This clonotype was obtained from a woman older than 75 with acute or convalescent COVID-19. The gene calls are TRBV10-3 and TRBJ1-4; 11 bases align to TRBD1. Sequencing was carried out using peripheral blood. CDR3 amino acids: CASSRDRGTSEKLFF. CDR3 in DNA: TGTGCCAGTTCCCGGGACAGGGGGACCAGTGAAAAACTGTTTTTT.